This T cell receptor (beta chain) was captured in a study of human T cells and chemical hapten exposure. Study results and limitations: TCRs above 1 in 1000 frequency stayed constant with DPC sensitization. PT1 expanded TCR counts and patch test score were linked, and their correlation was positive.

Germline V lookup: CDR1 SGHRS, CDR2 YFSETQ. The CDR3 has 15 amino acids. Trimming pared 4 bases from V and 7 bases from J, leaving 15 bases between. In regard to this clonotype: Antigen unknown.

Time point: pre-sensitization, week 0. Treatment specified: therapeutic diphenylcyclopropenone sensitization with weekly scalp DPC. The library attached unique molecular identifiers to individual cDNA molecules. From the RACE reads, TCRdb called clonotypes with MiXCR, one entry per CDR3 protein. The sample lists 300,000 to 450,000 distinct CDR3 sequences; about 5.4% were seen once. The starting material was whole blood, obtained in connection with sensitization to the hapten diphenylcyclopropenone (DPC). This sequence originates from a young woman with alopecia areata. Some clones in this sample may be carry-over from other donors' samples. This chain links TRBV5-1 with TRBJ1-6; D may be TRBD1 (6 bases). The CDR3 protein is CASSLEDSRNSPLHF. The CDR3 DNA sequence: TGCGCCAGCAGCCTAGAGGACAGTCGCAATTCACCCCTCCACTTT.